This is a list of T cell receptor beta chains from one sample in a study of beta chain features in type 1 diabetes. Sequencing was performed with immunoSEQ multiplex PCR; in TCRdb, only in-frame clones are kept and a portion is missing. In the table there are 850,000 to 900,000 clones, under 20% of which are singletons. The sequenced sample was naive CD4+ T cells from blood. Source of these receptors: a woman between 18 and 30 years old in good health. Both conserved end residues are part of each CDR3. Each record gives: V gene, clone size, J gene, D gene, CDR3 DNA, CDR3 protein. A D gene is named only where the DNA matches it firmly. For some rows the clone size is stated as once, few or many, or as a class when expanded; others skip it.

TRBV4-1,few,TRBJ2-1,-,TGCGCCAGCAGCCAAGGGTTCGTTAATGAGCAGTTCTTC,CASSQGFVNEQFF
TRBV15,-,TRBJ2-4,TRBD2,TGTGCCACCTCTTATGGACTAGCGGGAGGTCTCCTAGCCAAAAACATTCAGTACTTC,CATSYGLAGGLLAKNIQYF
TRBV7-9,-,TRBJ1-2,-,TGTGCCAGCAGCTTATGGGGTTTGAGGAACTATGGCTACACCTTC,CASSLWGLRNYGYTF
TRBV19,few,TRBJ2-1,TRBD2,TGTGCCAGTAAGGGACTAGCGGGAGTCCACTCCTACAATGAGCAGTTCTTC,CASKGLAGVHSYNEQFF
TRBV28,few,TRBJ1-5,TRBD1,TGTGCCAGCAGCACCGGGGACAGGGCCATTCAGCCCCAGCATTTT,CASSTGDRAIQPQHF
TRBV7-9,few,TRBJ2-2,-,TGTGCCAGCAGCTTAGAGGCCCCGACCGGGGAGCTGTTTTTT,CASSLEAPTGELFF
TRBV20-1,few,TRBJ2-5,-,TGCAGTGCTAGAGATCTCCGGACCCAGTACTTC,CSARDLRTQYF
TRBV7-2,few,TRBJ2-4,TRBD1,TGTGCCAGCAGCTTGATTCCCTTGAGGACAGGGGACCGAAACATTCAGTACTTC,CASSLIPLRTGDRNIQYF
TRBV6-5,few,TRBJ2-3,TRBD2,TGTGCCAGCAGCCCCGCTAGCGGGGTTGGAGATACGCAGTATTTT,CASSPASGVGDTQYF
TRBV13,-,TRBJ1-1,-,TGTGCCAGCAGCACAGTGGGGATACTATTAATCACTGAAGCTTTCTTT,CASSTVGILLITEAFF
TRBV6-6,-,TRBJ1-1,-,TGTGCCAGCAGTTATCAGATTCCATGTTTCACTGAAGCTTTCTTT,CASSYQIPCFTEAFF
TRBV5-1,once,TRBJ2-1,-,TGCGCCAGCAGCTCTACAGGAGACTCCTACAATGAGCAGTTCTTC,CASSSTGDSYNEQFF
TRBV27,few,TRBJ2-4,TRBD2,TGTGCCAGCAGTTTACGTGGGGGGGTGATTCAGTACTTC,CASSLRGGVIQYF
TRBV7-8,-,TRBJ2-3,-,TGTGCCAGCAGCTTGCAACCACGTGCAGATACGCAGTATTTT,CASSLQPRADTQYF
TRBV28,few,TRBJ2-1,TRBD2,TGTGCCAGCAGTCCCCCTGGCCCTAGCGGGTCCTTCTACAATGAGCAGTTCTTC,CASSPPGPSGSFYNEQFF
TRBV7-3,-,TRBJ1-1,-,TGTGCCAGCAGCGAGGGACCGAACACTGAAGCTTTCTTT,CASSEGPNTEAFF
TRBV6-5,once,TRBJ2-7,-,TGTGCTATTCCTCGGGCCTGCGCTCTCTACGAGCAGTACTTC,CAIPRACALYEQYF
TRBV5-1,few,TRBJ2-7,TRBD2,TGCGCCAGCAGCTTGGCGACCGGGAGGGCCTCCTACGAGCAGTACTTC,CASSLATGRASYEQYF
TRBV7-2,-,TRBJ2-2,-,TGTGCCAGCAGCTTAGCGGCCGGCGGGGAGCTGTTTTTT,CASSLAAGGELFF
TRBV9,few,TRBJ2-4,-,TGTGCCAGCAGCGTATCAAGTAGATCAGACATTCAGTACTTC,CASSVSSRSDIQYF
TRBV5-1,-,TRBJ2-3,-,TGCGCCAGCAGTCCCGGTATGGGGGCGGGCACAGATACGCAGTATTTT,CASSPGMGAGTDTQYF
TRBV18,few,TRBJ2-3,-,TGTGCCAGCTCGGGTACGGGTCTCCAAACAGATACGCAGTATTTT,CASSGTGLQTDTQYF
TRBV15,-,TRBJ2-3,-,TGTGCCACCAGCAGAAGTGCTCAGCGCTCCACAGATACGCAGTATTTT,CATSRSAQRSTDTQYF
TRBV28,few,TRBJ2-5,-,TGTGCCAGCAGTTTATTAGCTTACGGGGGCGCGGAGGAGACCCAGTACTTC,CASSLLAYGGAEETQYF
TRBV21-1,few,TRBJ2-3,-,TGTGCCAGCAGCAAAGCGCTCACGGCAGATACAGATACGCAGTATTTT,CASSKALTADTDTQYF
TRBV2,-,TRBJ2-4,TRBD1,TGTGCCAGCAATAGGCAGGGGGTAAACATTCAGTACTTC,CASNRQGVNIQYF
TRBV2,few,TRBJ1-2,TRBD1,TGTGCCAGCAGTACGACAGGGGGTTATGGCTACACCTTC,CASSTTGGYGYTF
TRBV7-9,-,TRBJ2-3,TRBD2,TGTGCCAGCAGCCGACTAGCGGCGGTGTCAGATACGCAGTATTTT,CASSRLAAVSDTQYF
TRBV6-1,-,TRBJ2-2,TRBD1,TGTGCCAGCAGTGGCATACAGGGGTTCGGGGAGCTGTTTTTT,CASSGIQGFGELFF
TRBV4-2,-,TRBJ2-7,-,TGTGCCAGCAGCCAAGAGTCTGCCTACGAGCAGTACTTC,CASSQESAYEQYF
TRBV28,few,TRBJ2-5,TRBD2,TGTGCCAGCATCTCCGGGGAGGGAAGGAGAGAGACCCAGTACTTC,CASISGEGRRETQYF
TRBV4-3,few,TRBJ2-1,TRBD2,TGCGCCAGCAGCCCGCAACCGACAGGGAAATTTGGACTAGCGGGAGCCAATGAGCAGTTCTTC,CASSPQPTGKFGLAGANEQFF
TRBV28,-,TRBJ1-1,-,TGTGCCAGCAGTTTAAGGCACACTGAAGCTTTCTTT,CASSLRHTEAFF
TRBV28,few,TRBJ2-5,-,TGTGCCAGCAGTTCCCAGCCCGTTAGGGAGACCCAGTACTTC,CASSSQPVRETQYF
TRBV19,-,TRBJ1-2,-,TGTGCCAGCCATACCTGGACGACCTATGGCTACACCTTC,CASHTWTTYGYTF
TRBV7-9,-,TRBJ2-2,TRBD2,TGTGCCAGCCCACCTAACCCGACCGAGCGGGATATTAACACCGGGGAGCTGTTTTTT,CASPPNPTERDINTGELFF
TRBV7-3,few,TRBJ2-3,TRBD2,TGTGCCAGCAGCTTAATTGGCGGGAGTACAACAGATACGCAGTATTTT,CASSLIGGSTTDTQYF
TRBV19,-,TRBJ2-5,-,TGTGCCAGTTCTCACCGGACGTCCCAAGAGACCCAGTACTTC,CASSHRTSQETQYF
TRBV6-5,-,TRBJ1-2,-,TGTGCCAGCAGCCGGTCACTAGGCGGTGGCTACACCTTC,CASSRSLGGGYTF
TRBV6-1,few,TRBJ1-5,-,TGTGCCAGCAGTGAATCAGGGGCCAATCAGCCCCAGCATTTT,CASSESGANQPQHF
TRBV4-3,few,TRBJ2-1,-,TGCGCCAGCAGCCTCGAGAATGAGCAGTTCTTC,CASSLENEQFF
TRBV19,-,TRBJ2-1,-,TGTGCCAGTAGTATCGGGGTCTATGGGGGCAATGAGCAGTTCTTC,CASSIGVYGGNEQFF
TRBV2,few,TRBJ1-4,TRBD1,TGTGCCAGCAGATGGACAGGTTACGATGAAAAACTGTTTTTT,CASRWTGYDEKLFF
TRBV14,many,TRBJ2-3,-,TGTGCCAGCAGCCGACAGGAGTTCGATACGCAGTATTTT,CASSRQEFDTQYF
TRBV7-2,-,TRBJ2-7,-,TGTGCCAGCAGCTTAGATTCCAGCCTAGCCTACGAGCAGTACTTC,CASSLDSSLAYEQYF
TRBV29-1,few,TRBJ2-4,-,TGCAGCGTTGAGACGGATAAGAGAAACATTCAGTACTTC,CSVETDKRNIQYF
TRBV18,-,TRBJ2-3,-,TGTGCCAGCTCTCTAACCGTAGCTTCCGGAGCAGATACGCAGTATTTT,CASSLTVASGADTQYF
TRBV7-2,few,TRBJ2-7,-,TGTGCCAGCAGCCAATTAGTAGCCGTAAGAGGGGAGCAGTACTTC,CASSQLVAVRGEQYF
TRBV18,few,TRBJ1-2,-,TGTGCCAGCTCACCAGGTCCGCAGGGTGGAGGCTACACCTTC,CASSPGPQGGGYTF
TRBV6-6,-,TRBJ2-5,-,TGTGCCAGCAGTTACCGAGGGTCCCAGTACTTC,CASSYRGSQYF
TRBV7-2,few,TRBJ2-1,TRBD2,TGTGCCAGCAGCTTAGGGGGGACTAGCGGGATAAATGAGCAGTTCTTC,CASSLGGTSGINEQFF
TRBV10-3,once,TRBJ1-3,TRBD1,TGTGCCATCAGTAGAGCTGACAGGGGGACTGGAAACACCATATATTTT,CAISRADRGTGNTIYF
TRBV18,-,TRBJ2-3,-,TGTGCCAGCTCACCTGGGCTAACGGTGGATACGCAGTATTTT,CASSPGLTVDTQYF